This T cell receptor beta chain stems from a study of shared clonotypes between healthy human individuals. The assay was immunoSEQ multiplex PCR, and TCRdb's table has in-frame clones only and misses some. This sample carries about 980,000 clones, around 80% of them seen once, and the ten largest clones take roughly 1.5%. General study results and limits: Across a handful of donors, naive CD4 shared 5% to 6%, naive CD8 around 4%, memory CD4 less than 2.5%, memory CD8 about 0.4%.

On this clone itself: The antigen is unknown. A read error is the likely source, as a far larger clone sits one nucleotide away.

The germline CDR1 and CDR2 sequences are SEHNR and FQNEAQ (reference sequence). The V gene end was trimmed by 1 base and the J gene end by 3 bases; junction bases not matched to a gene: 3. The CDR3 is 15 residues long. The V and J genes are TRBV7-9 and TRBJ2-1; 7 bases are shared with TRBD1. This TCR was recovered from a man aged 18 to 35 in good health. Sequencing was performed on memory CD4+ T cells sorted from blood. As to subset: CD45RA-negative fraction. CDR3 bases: TGTGCCAGCAGCTTAGGTCAGGGGGTCTACAATGAGCAGTTCTTC. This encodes CASSLGQGVYNEQFF.